The 25 T cell receptor beta chains given below trace back to one sample, sequenced in a study of CD8 T cells in Susac syndrome. RNA totalling roughly 0.45 to 1 ug underwent reverse transcription with random hexamers. TCRdb independently ran MiXCR on the immunoSEQ multiplex PCR reads; one entry per CDR3 protein. The data hold 250,000 to 350,000 distinct CDR3 sequences, with about 90% observed a single time. Sequencing used CD4+ T cells from PBMCs. These receptors all stem from a human donor with multiple sclerosis.

The rearrangement links TRBV11-2 to TRBJ2-3; 9 bases are shared with TRBD2. V was clipped by 5 bases and J by 2 bases; unmatched bases: 11. The CDR3 has 17 amino acids. Per the germline V gene, CDR1 is SGHAT and CDR2 is FQNNGV. CDR3 coding DNA: TGTGCCAGCAGCCGACCCTTAGCGGGGGCCTTCACAGATACGCAGTATTTT. Protein sequence: CASSRPLAGAFTDTQYF. Variable domain in full (rest from reference TRBV11-2 and TRBJ2-3): EAGVAQSPRYKIIEKRQSVAFWCNPISGHATLYWYQQILGQGPKLLIQFQNNGVVDDSQLPKDRFSAERLKGVDSTLKIQPAKLEDSAVYLCASSRPLAGAFTDTQYFGPGTRLTVL.

J is TRBJ2-7 and V is TRBV6-1; 7 bases align to TRBD1. CDR3 length equals 14 residues. V dropped 7 bases and J dropped 1; count of bases not matched to a gene: 7. Looked up from germline, CDR1 is MNHNS and CDR2 is SASEGT. As DNA, the CDR3 is TGTGCCAGCACTAAAAGGGACAGTTCCTACGAGCAGTACTTC. Protein: CASTKRDSSYEQYF.

The J gene is TRBJ1-2, the V gene TRBV3-1; the D gene is possibly TRBD1 (5 bases). The germline V gene encodes CDR1 LGHDT and CDR2 YNNKEL (reference sequence). The CDR3 has 13 residues. V shed 6 bases and J shed 3 bases, with 11 bases lying between them. CDR3 sequence reads: CASRDQGYYGYTF. CDR3 DNA: TGTGCCAGCAGAGATCAGGGATACTATGGCTACACCTTC.

The rearrangement uses TRBV7-8 and TRBJ2-3, with D perhaps given as TRBD1 or TRBD2 (5 bases each). Between the trimmed V and J ends, which lost 6 bases and 0 bases, there was a span of 13 bases. Per germline, CDR1 SGHVS and CDR2 FQNEAQ. The CDR3 consists of 15 residues. CDR3 bases: TGTGCCAGCAGGAAAGAGGGGCCCAGCACAGATACGCAGTATTTT. Residues: CASRKEGPSTDTQYF.

This clonotype has only a few counts. The rearrangement joins TRBV3-1 to TRBJ2-5; no definite D call. Trimming cost V 0 bases and J 13 bases, with 15 bases left between them. CDR1 and CDR2 (germline): LGHDT, YNNKEL (reference sequence). CDR3 size: 13 residues. CDR3 DNA sequence: TGTGCCAGCAGCCAAGATGAGGTGTCGGCTTCGTACTTC. Translated, it gives CASSQDEVSASYF.

The chain recombines TRBV5-1 with TRBJ1-1, with 9 bases aligning to TRBD1. V was pared by 5 bases and J by 5 bases, with 10 bases of the junction left unmatched. The CDR3 consists of 15 residues. The germline V gene has CDR1 SGHRS and CDR2 YFSETQ. CDR3 loop: CASRPIGTGRTEAFF. In nucleotides, the CDR3 is TGCGCCAGCAGGCCGATCGGGACAGGGAGGACTGAAGCTTTCTTT.

This chain uses TRBV2 with TRBJ2-3; the D is unclear. Trimming stripped 7 bases from V and 5 bases from J, with 10 bases between. Germline V gene lookup returns CDR1 SNHLY and CDR2 FYNNEI. This CDR3 is 12 amino acids long. The CDR3 sequence is CASTLTLDTQYF. Written as DNA, the CDR3 is TGTGCCAGCACCCTGACTTTAGATACGCAGTATTTT.

The chain combines TRBV3-1 with TRBJ2-1; 14 bases fit TRBD2. CDR1 and CDR2 from the germline V gene are LGHDT and YNNKEL (reference sequence). This CDR3 has 15 residues. After removal of 3 bases from V and 7 bases from J, the junction contained 2 bases not matched to a gene. CDR3 in amino acids: CASSQTSGGANEQFF. The DNA of the CDR3 is TGTGCCAGCAGCCAGACTAGCGGGGGGGCGAATGAGCAGTTCTTC.

The rearrangement uses TRBV27 and TRBJ2-3; no definite D call. CDR1 MNHEY and CDR2 SMNVEV come from the germline V gene (reference sequence). The V end was cut by 6 bases, the J end by 6 bases, with 7 bases between. There are 11 residues in the CDR3. Here the CDR3 reads CASSYGDTQYF. The CDR3 nucleotides are TGTGCCAGCAGCTACGGGGATACGCAGTATTTT.

This chain connects TRBV11-3 to TRBJ2-4; a possible D gene is TRBD2 (6 bases). The CDR3 covers 14 residues. Trimming stripped 3 bases from V and 5 bases from J, with 11 bases between. Germline assignment: CDR1 SGHNT and CDR2 YENEEA. The CDR3 region is CASSLSSGQNIQYF. The CDR3 DNA sequence: TGTGCCAGCAGCTTGAGTAGCGGACAAAACATTCAGTACTTC. The complete variable domain, with remaining parts taken from reference TRBV11-3 and TRBJ2-4, reads EAGVVQSPRYKIIEKKQPVAFWCNPISGHNTLYWYLQNLGQGPELLIRYENEEAVDDSQLPKDRFSAERLKGVDSTLKIQPAELGDSAVYLCASSLSSGQNIQYFGAGTRLSVL.

The chain combines TRBV13 with TRBJ2-1; 11 positions match TRBD1. J lost 9 bases, V lost 4 bases, and 29 bases had no gene match. CDR1 is PRHDT and CDR2 is FYEKMQ in the germline V gene (reference sequence). The CDR3 is made up of 22 amino acids. CDR3 nucleotide sequence: TGTGCCAGCAGCTACCCACAATGGGACAGGGGGACCACCAGGGCAATGGGCCGTGAGCAGTTCTTC. It encodes CASSYPQWDRGTTRAMGREQFF.

This chain links TRBV7-9 with TRBJ1-4; a possible D gene is TRBD1 (5 bases). The germline V gene encodes CDR1 SEHNR and CDR2 FQNEAQ (reference sequence). V lost 7 bases to trimming and J lost 7 bases, with 19 bases between them. The CDR3 contains 15 residues. This CDR3 is CASTPTGTKGEKLFF. CDR3 in DNA: TGTGCCAGCACACCGACCGGGACTAAGGGTGAAAAACTGTTTTTT.

The chain uses TRBV6-1 and TRBJ1-4, with D possibly TRBD1 on 6 matching bases. Trimming took off 6 bases at V and 10 bases at J, with 27 bases between the two ends. CDR1 and CDR2 from the germline V gene are MNHNS and SASEGT. This CDR3 is built from 17 residues. CDR3 nucleotides: TGTGCCAGCAGCCCAAACAGGAGAGGCGGGGGCAGGGTAAAACTGTTTTTT. Translation gives CASSPNRRGGGRVKLFF.

The rearrangement uses TRBV20-1 and TRBJ1-6; D remains ambiguous. Germline-derived CDR1 and CDR2 are DFQATT and SNEGSKA (reference sequence). Trimming shortened V by 5 bases and J by 0 bases, and 11 bases separated the two germline ends. The CDR3 consists of 15 residues. Here the CDR3 DNA reads TGCAGTGCTGAGAGGGTGAGCTCCTATAATTCACCCCTCCACTTT. This encodes CSAERVSSYNSPLHF.

The chain combines TRBV27 with TRBJ1-6; D may be TRBD1 (6 bases). The CDR3 runs 15 residues. CDR1 MNHEY and CDR2 SMNVEV come from the germline V gene (reference sequence). V gave up 3 bases and J gave up 9 bases, with 15 bases separating them. For the CDR3, the DNA is TGTGCCAGCAGTTTCTCAGGGGCGCGAGGTTCACCCCTCCACTTT. It codes for CASSFSGARGSPLHF.

The V gene is TRBV30, the J gene TRBJ2-6, with a tentative D call TRBD1 (6 bases). Germline CDR1 and CDR2: GTSNPN and SVGIG (reference sequence). This CDR3 is 14 amino acids long. CDR3 in DNA: TGTGTGGGGGCTCAAGGAGCTGGGGCCAACGTCCTGACTTTC. Its translation is CVGAQGAGANVLTF.

V is TRBV20-1 and J is TRBJ2-7; 11 bases fit TRBD2. Looked up from germline, CDR1 is DFQATT and CDR2 is SNEGSKA (reference sequence). Trimming at V came to 7 bases and at J to 2 bases, leaving 19 bases not matched to a gene. This CDR3 is built from 18 residues. CDR3 region: CSVVRRGLAGGRTYEQYF. As DNA, the CDR3 is TGCAGTGTCGTTCGGCGGGGGCTAGCGGGAGGTCGAACCTACGAGCAGTACTTC.

The chain is built from TRBV15 and TRBJ2-7; 9 positions match TRBD2. The V and J ends lost 0 bases and 1 base, in that order; junction bases with no gene match: 10. Germline V gene sequence: CDR1 LNHNV, CDR2 YYDKDF (reference sequence). This CDR3 contains 18 residues. The CDR3: CATSRDRGTSGPSYEQYF. CDR3 in DNA: TGTGCCACCAGCAGAGATCGGGGAACTAGCGGGCCTTCCTACGAGCAGTACTTC.

J is TRBJ2-5 and V is TRBV12-3 or TRBV12-4; D is unresolved. V gave up 2 bases and J gave up 2 bases, with 12 bases separating them. CDR3 size: 15 residues. This CDR3 is CASSLIATYQETQYF. The DNA for the CDR3 is TGTGCCAGCAGTTTAATTGCAACTTATCAAGAGACCCAGTACTTC.

The chain links TRBV27 to TRBJ2-3; D possibly corresponds to TRBD2 (6 bases). With 2 bases removed from V and 1 base from J, the gap between germline ends came to 19 bases. This CDR3 region has 18 residues. Germline lookup yields CDR1 MNHEY and CDR2 SMNVEV (reference sequence). In DNA form, the CDR3 reads TGTGCCAGCAGTTTACCCGGACTCTCCCAGCGGGGCACAGATACGCAGTATTTT. Its protein product is CASSLPGLSQRGTDTQYF.

J is TRBJ1-2 and V is TRBV15; TRBD1 agrees at 7 bases. V shed 3 bases and J 8 bases; nucleotides not matched to a gene: 6. Looked up from germline, CDR1 is LNHNV and CDR2 is YYDKDF (reference sequence). The CDR3 length is 13 residues. The CDR3 nucleotides read TGTGCCACCAGCAGGTTTGACAGGGACGGCTACACCTTC. It is translated as CATSRFDRDGYTF.

The rearrangement links TRBV5-1 to TRBJ1-6; the match to TRBD1 covers 8 bases. This CDR3 spans 15 amino acids. The germline gives CDR1 SGHRS, CDR2 YFSETQ. V trimming: 5 bases; J trimming: 7 bases; junction bases outside the gene matches: 8. The CDR3 DNA reads TGCGCCAGCAGGCCCGGGACAGGCCGGAATTCACCCCTCCACTTT. Its translation: CASRPGTGRNSPLHF.

The rearrangement links TRBV12-3 or TRBV12-4 to TRBJ2-3; D is uncertain. The CDR3 loop spans 12 amino acids. Trimming pared 8 bases from V and 0 bases from J, leaving 6 bases between. The CDR3 spells CASGLSTDTQYF. The CDR3 DNA reads TGTGCCAGCGGCCTTAGCACAGATACGCAGTATTTT.

The chain has TRBV29-1 and TRBJ1-1; no reliable D call. Trimming shortened V by 3 bases and J by 10 bases, and 15 bases separated the two germline ends. This CDR3 region has 12 residues. In germline, CDR1 is SQVTM, CDR2 ANQGSEA. CDR3 amino acids: CSVDSDASGAFF. The CDR3 region has the DNA TGCAGCGTTGATTCGGACGCTAGCGGAGCTTTCTTT. The full variable domain, its missing parts supplied by reference TRBV29-1 and TRBJ1-1, is SAVISQKPSRDICQRGTSLTIQCQVDSQVTMMFWYRQQPGQSLTLIATANQGSEATYESGFVIDKFPISRPNLTFSTLTVSNMSPEDSSIYLCSVDSDASGAFFGQGTRLTVV.

In its sample, this clonotype was seen a few times. The chain links TRBV30 to TRBJ2-1; D uncertain. The CDR3 is 13 residues long. Deletions cut 4 bases from V and 7 bases from J, with 14 bases between. Germline CDR1 GTSNPN, CDR2 SVGIG (reference sequence). The CDR3 DNA is TGTGCCTGGACTCCCTTGAGTCTGAATGAGCAGTTCTTC. It translates to CAWTPLSLNEQFF.